These T cell receptor beta chains were read from a single sample in a study of cytomegalovirus exposure and HLA in healthy donors. Sequenced by immunoSEQ multiplex PCR; TCRdb stores in-frame clones only, minus some. The table has around 150,000 clones, 75% to 85% seen once. Sequenced sample: PBMCs. The receptors here all came from a man aged 50-59 years in good health and CMV-seropositive. CDR3s include the opening cysteine and the closing phenylalanine or tryptophan. D genes are given only for firm matches. Rows give clone size only sometimes, using once, few, many, or a class for an expanded clone.

clone size	D gene	J gene	V gene	CDR3 DNA	CDR3 protein
.	.	TRBJ1-2	TRBV28	TGTGCCAGCAGCCTCTCCGGGTATGGCTACACCTTC	CASSLSGYGYTF
.	.	TRBJ1-1	TRBV9	TGTGCCAGCAGCGTAGGTCAGGGCACTGAAGCTTTCTTT	CASSVGQGTEAFF
.	.	TRBJ2-1	TRBV7-3	TGTGCCAGCAGCTTAACGGGGGCTTATGAGCAGTTCTTC	CASSLTGAYEQFF
once	TRBD2	TRBJ2-2	TRBV28	TGTGCCAGCAGTTTGCCTAGCGGGATTATCAACACCGGGGAGCTGTTTTTT	CASSLPSGIINTGELFF
.	.	TRBJ2-3	TRBV9	TGTGCCAGCAGCGTGGCCCGCACAGATACGCAGTATTTT	CASSVARTDTQYF
.	TRBD2	TRBJ2-1	TRBV9	TGTGCCAGCAGCGTAGCCTGGACTAGCGGGAGTATTCTCTACAATGAGCAGTTCTTC	CASSVAWTSGSILYNEQFF
.	TRBD2	TRBJ2-5	TRBV11-2	TGTGCCAGCAGCTTAGTCGGTAGCGGGAACCAAGAGACCCAGTACTTC	CASSLVGSGNQETQYF
.	TRBD2	TRBJ2-3	TRBV4-2	TGTGCCAGCAGCCCAACGGACGGGGGAGGGCCTTCTGATACGCAGTATTTT	CASSPTDGGGPSDTQYF
.	.	TRBJ2-7	TRBV6-5	TGTGCCAGCAGTTACAAGACGTCAGGAACCTACGAGCAGTACTTC	CASSYKTSGTYEQYF
.	TRBD1	TRBJ2-1	TRBV5-4	TGTGCCAGCAACTTCCGGGACAGCCACTACAATGAGCAGTTCTTC	CASNFRDSHYNEQFF
once	TRBD2	TRBJ2-3	TRBV7-9	TGTTCCAGCAGCTTAGATCGGGAGGGAGATACGCAGTATTTT	CSSSLDREGDTQYF
.	.	TRBJ1-1	TRBV29-1	TGCAGCGCACAAAACACTGAAGCTTTCTTT	CSAQNTEAFF
.	TRBD2	TRBJ2-5	TRBV5-4	TGTGCCAGCAGCTTAGAAGCGGGAGGCCCAGCCCCGACCCAGTACTTC	CASSLEAGGPAPTQYF
.	.	TRBJ2-5	TRBV2	TGTGCCAGCAATGAGGGAGTTGAGACCCAGTACTTC	CASNEGVETQYF
.	.	TRBJ2-1	TRBV5-6	TGTGCCAGCAGCTTGGTGGTTAGCTACAATGAGCAGTTCTTC	CASSLVVSYNEQFF
.	.	TRBJ2-1	TRBV30	TGTGCCTGGAGTGTAGCGGTCAATGAGCAGTTCTTC	CAWSVAVNEQFF
once	.	TRBJ2-2	TRBV11-2	TGTGCCAGCAGCTTTACTTTCCGGGAGCTGTTTTTT	CASSFTFRELFF
.	TRBD1	TRBJ1-2	TRBV28	TGTGCCAGCAGTGAGGGCAGGGGGCATGGCTACACCTTC	CASSEGRGHGYTF
.	TRBD1	TRBJ1-1	TRBV2	TGTGCCAGCAGACCCACCGGGACAGGGAAGACGGTCACTGAAGCTTTCTTT	CASRPTGTGKTVTEAFF
.	TRBD1	TRBJ2-7	TRBV18	TGTGCCAGCTCACCCGGGACAGGGTTCGAGCAGTACTTC	CASSPGTGFEQYF
few	TRBD1	TRBJ1-2	TRBV30	TGTGCCTGGAGCCAGGGGGCCTATGGCTACACCTTC	CAWSQGAYGYTF
.	.	TRBJ1-1	TRBV28	TGTGCCAGCACGGGGTTTAAAGCTTTCTTT	CASTGFKAFF
.	TRBD2	TRBJ2-7	TRBV4-1	TGCGCCAGCAGCCATGGACTAGCGGGAGTCGGGGAGCAGTACTTC	CASSHGLAGVGEQYF
.	.	TRBJ2-7	TRBV5-1	TGCGCCAGCAGCTTGTTTACATTCTACGAGCAGTACTTC	CASSLFTFYEQYF
.	.	TRBJ2-2	TRBV7-9	TGTTCCAGCAGCCCCCTGAAGGGGATCATGGCTTCCGGGGAGCTGTTTTTT	CSSSPLKGIMASGELFF
.	TRBD1	TRBJ1-4	TRBV18	TGTGCCAGCTCACCGGGACAGGGCTATAATGAAAAACTGTTTTTT	CASSPGQGYNEKLFF
.	.	TRBJ1-2	TRBV9	TGTGCCAGCAGCGTAGCGACAGGCCTCCCTGGCTACACCTTC	CASSVATGLPGYTF
.	.	TRBJ2-7	TRBV7-7	TGTGCTAGCAGCTTAGAGGGGGTGAGAGGTTCCTACGAGCAGTACTTC	CASSLEGVRGSYEQYF
.	TRBD2	TRBJ2-7	TRBV5-1	TGCGCCAGCAGCTCACTAGCGGGAGATTACGAGCAGTACTTC	CASSSLAGDYEQYF
few	.	TRBJ1-4	TRBV6-5	TGTGCCAGCAGTACCCGGGAGATGAAACTGTTTTTT	CASSTREMKLFF
.	.	TRBJ1-1	TRBV5-5	TGTGCCAGCAGCCCGGGGTTAAAGGCCCCGGCGTGGACTGAAGCTTTCTTT	CASSPGLKAPAWTEAFF
few	TRBD1	TRBJ1-1	TRBV6-6	TGTGCCAGCAGTTTAGGACAGGCGGGGACTGAAGCTTTCTTT	CASSLGQAGTEAFF
.	TRBD1	TRBJ1-6	TRBV7-9	TGTGCCAGCAGCTCGGACAGGGCCAATTCACCCCTCCACTTT	CASSSDRANSPLHF
.	.	TRBJ1-2	TRBV5-1	TGCGCCAGCAGCTCGGGTGTGTTCGAGCAAAACTATGGCTACACCTTC	CASSSGVFEQNYGYTF
.	.	TRBJ1-5	TRBV2	TGTGCCAGCAGGGGGGAGGGGGTCGGCAATCAGCCCCAGCATTTT	CASRGEGVGNQPQHF
.	TRBD2	TRBJ2-3	TRBV9	TGTGCCAGCAGCGTAGCGACTAGCGGGAGCGTCGATACGCAGTATTTT	CASSVATSGSVDTQYF
.	TRBD1	TRBJ1-2	TRBV6-5	TGTGCCAGCAGTACCGGGACAGCCCTCTTTGGTGGCTACACCTTC	CASSTGTALFGGYTF
.	TRBD1	TRBJ1-1	TRBV19	TGTGCCAGTAGTCCAACCGGGACAGAGAACACTGAAGCTTTCTTT	CASSPTGTENTEAFF
once	TRBD2	TRBJ2-3	TRBV30	TGTGCCTGGAGTGTGTGGGCGGGAGGGACAGATACGCAGTATTTT	CAWSVWAGGTDTQYF
.	TRBD1	TRBJ1-1	TRBV2	TGTGCCAGCCAGGGGGATCTCGAAGCTTTCTTT	CASQGDLEAFF
.	TRBD2	TRBJ2-3	TRBV5-1	TGCGCCAGCAGCACAGGGACTAGCGGGAGTGGAGATACGCAGTATTTT	CASSTGTSGSGDTQYF
.	TRBD2	TRBJ2-5	TRBV4-2	TGTGCCAGCAGCCAAGATGCGGGAGGGCAAGAGACCCAGTACTTC	CASSQDAGGQETQYF
.	TRBD2	TRBJ2-1	TRBV6-5	TGTGCCAGCAGTTTCTTATCTAGCGGGACAAAAAATGAGCAGTTCTTC	CASSFLSSGTKNEQFF
.	.	TRBJ1-5	TRBV21-1	TGTGCCAGCAGCAAGAGGTCAGGGGGTAAGGATCTTCAGCCCCAGCATTTT	CASSKRSGGKDLQPQHF
.	.	TRBJ2-7	TRBV7-2	TGTGCCAGCAGCTCATCTCGCGACAGCCTATCCTACGAGCAGTACTTC	CASSSSRDSLSYEQYF
few	.	TRBJ1-5	TRBV2	TGTGCCAGCAGTCTAGGACAACTCAATCAGCCCCAGCATTTT	CASSLGQLNQPQHF
.	.	TRBJ1-1	TRBV7-9	TGTTCCAGCAGCTTAGTTGAGGAACCTGAAGCTTTCTTT	CSSSLVEEPEAFF
.	TRBD1	TRBJ1-1	TRBV2	TGTGCCAGCAGGGTGGCAGGGGGCACTGAAGCTTTCTTT	CASRVAGGTEAFF
.	TRBD1	TRBJ2-7	TRBV28	TGTGCCAGCAGTTTAATTCCGGGGACAGGGACGCCCCTGCTTTACTTC	CASSLIPGTGTPLLYF
.	.	TRBJ2-1	TRBV7-9	TGTTCCAGCAGAACAGGGTACAATGAGCAGTTCTTC	CSSRTGYNEQFF
.	TRBD1	TRBJ2-7	TRBV30	TGTGCCTGGACCCTTACAGGGGGCGGGGGTGAGCAGTACTTC	CAWTLTGGGGEQYF
.	TRBD1	TRBJ2-7	TRBV6-6	TGTGCCAGCAGAGGGACAGAGGTCTACGAGCAGTACTTC	CASRGTEVYEQYF
.	TRBD2	TRBJ2-3	TRBV7-2	TGTGCCAGCAGCTTACGGCGGGGGGGGACAGATACGCAGTATTTT	CASSLRRGGTDTQYF
.	.	TRBJ2-7	TRBV11-3	TGTGCCAGCAGCAGGGGCAGCTACTACGAGCAGTACTTC	CASSRGSYYEQYF